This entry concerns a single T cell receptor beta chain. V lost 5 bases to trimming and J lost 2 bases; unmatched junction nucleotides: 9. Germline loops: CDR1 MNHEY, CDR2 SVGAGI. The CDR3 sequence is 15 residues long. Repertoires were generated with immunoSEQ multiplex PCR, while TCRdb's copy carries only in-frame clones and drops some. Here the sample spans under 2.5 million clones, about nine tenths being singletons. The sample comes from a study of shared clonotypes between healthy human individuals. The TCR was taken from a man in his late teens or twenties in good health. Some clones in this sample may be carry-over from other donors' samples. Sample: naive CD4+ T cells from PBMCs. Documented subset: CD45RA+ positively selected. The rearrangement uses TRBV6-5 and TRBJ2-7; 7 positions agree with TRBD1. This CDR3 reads CASSRGRQGAYEQYF. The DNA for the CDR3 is TGTGCCAGCAGTAGGGGGCGACAGGGTGCCTACGAGCAGTACTTC.